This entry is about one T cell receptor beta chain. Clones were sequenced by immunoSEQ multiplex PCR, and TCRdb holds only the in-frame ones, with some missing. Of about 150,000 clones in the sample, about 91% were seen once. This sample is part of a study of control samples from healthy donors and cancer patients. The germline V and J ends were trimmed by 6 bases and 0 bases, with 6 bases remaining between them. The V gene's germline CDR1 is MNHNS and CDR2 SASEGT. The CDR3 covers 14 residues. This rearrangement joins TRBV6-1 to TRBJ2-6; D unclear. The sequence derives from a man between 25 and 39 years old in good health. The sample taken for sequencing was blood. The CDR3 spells CASSPGSGANVLTF. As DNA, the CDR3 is TGTGCCAGCAGCCCGGGCTCTGGGGCCAACGTCCTGACTTTC.